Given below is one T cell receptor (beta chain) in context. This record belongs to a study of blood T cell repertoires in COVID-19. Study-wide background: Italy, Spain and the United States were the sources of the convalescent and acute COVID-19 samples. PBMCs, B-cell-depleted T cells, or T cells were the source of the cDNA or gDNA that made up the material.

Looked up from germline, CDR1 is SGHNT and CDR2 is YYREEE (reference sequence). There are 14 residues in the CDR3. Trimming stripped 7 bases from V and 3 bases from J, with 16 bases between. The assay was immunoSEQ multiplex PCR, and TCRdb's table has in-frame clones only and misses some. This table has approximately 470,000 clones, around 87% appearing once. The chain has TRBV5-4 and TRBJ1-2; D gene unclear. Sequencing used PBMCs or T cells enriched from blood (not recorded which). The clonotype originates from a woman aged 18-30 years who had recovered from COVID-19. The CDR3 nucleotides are TGTGCCAGCTTGTCGGCCGGAGTGGACTATGGCTACACCTTC. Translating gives CASLSAGVDYGYTF.